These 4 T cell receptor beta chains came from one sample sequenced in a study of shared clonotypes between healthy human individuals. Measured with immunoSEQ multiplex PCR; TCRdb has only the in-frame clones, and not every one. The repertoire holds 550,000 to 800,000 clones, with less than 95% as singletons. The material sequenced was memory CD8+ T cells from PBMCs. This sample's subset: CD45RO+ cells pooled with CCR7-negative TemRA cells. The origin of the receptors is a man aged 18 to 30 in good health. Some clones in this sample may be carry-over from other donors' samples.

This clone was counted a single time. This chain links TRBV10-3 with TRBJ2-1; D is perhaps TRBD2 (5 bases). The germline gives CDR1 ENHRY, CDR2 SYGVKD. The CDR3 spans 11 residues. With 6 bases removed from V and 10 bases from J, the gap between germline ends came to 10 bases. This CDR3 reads CAIRTGLEQFF. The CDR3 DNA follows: TGTGCCATCAGGACCGGACTGGAGCAGTTCTTC.

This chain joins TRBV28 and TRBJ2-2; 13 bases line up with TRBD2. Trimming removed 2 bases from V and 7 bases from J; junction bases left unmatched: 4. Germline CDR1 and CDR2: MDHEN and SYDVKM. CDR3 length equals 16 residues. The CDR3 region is CASSLGLAGVHGELFF. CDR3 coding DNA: TGTGCCAGCAGTTTAGGACTAGCGGGAGTGCACGGGGAGCTGTTTTTT.

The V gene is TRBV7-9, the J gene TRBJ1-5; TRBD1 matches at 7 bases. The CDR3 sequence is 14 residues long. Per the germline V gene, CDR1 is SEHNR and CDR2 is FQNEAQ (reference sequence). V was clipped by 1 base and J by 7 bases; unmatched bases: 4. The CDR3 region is CASSLGGTVQPQHF. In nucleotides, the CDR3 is TGTGCCAGCAGCTTAGGTGGGACAGTCCAGCCCCAGCATTTT. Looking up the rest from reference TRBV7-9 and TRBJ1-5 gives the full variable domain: DTGVSQNPRHKITKRGQNVTFRCDPISEHNRLYWYRQTLGQGPEFLTYFQNEAQLEKSRLLSDRFSAERPKGSFSTLEIQRTEQGDSAMYLCASSLGGTVQPQHFGDGTRLSIL.

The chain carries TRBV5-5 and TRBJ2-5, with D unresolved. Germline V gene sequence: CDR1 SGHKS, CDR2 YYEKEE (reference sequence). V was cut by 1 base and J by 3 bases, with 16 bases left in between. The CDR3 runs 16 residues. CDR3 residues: CASSLLGYITKETQYF. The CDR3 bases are TGTGCCAGCAGCTTGCTTGGGTATATCACAAAAGAGACCCAGTACTTC.